This T cell receptor beta chain was captured by sequencing in a study of T cell responses to AZD1222 COVID-19 vaccine. General observations from the study: Unmutated variant regions are reportedly the target of nearly half of TCRs that are spike-specific.

Turning to this clone: Its antigen is not identified.

From germline, CDR1 is SEHNR and CDR2 FQNEAQ (reference sequence). This CDR3 is built from 13 residues. Between the trimmed V and J ends, which lost 3 bases and 3 bases, there was a span of 8 bases. The data were produced by immunoSEQ multiplex PCR, yet TCRdb's version contains in-frame clones alone and is incomplete. The data contain over 85,000 clones, 80% to 90% of them singletons. The material sequenced was peripheral blood, taken on day 0 of AZD1222 vaccination. The origin of this receptor is an adult in good health. The genes are TRBV7-9 and TRBJ2-5; the D gene is possibly TRBD1 (6 bases). CDR3 coding DNA: TGTGCCAGCAGCTTCGGACAGAAAGAGACCCAGTACTTC. Its protein product is CASSFGQKETQYF.